Given below is one TCR beta chain in context. Using immunoSEQ multiplex PCR, the repertoire was profiled, and TCRdb retains in-frame clones only, with some absent. The sample has 170,000 or so clones, roughly 92% seen once; the top ten hold over 1.3%. These data are taken from a study of control samples from healthy donors and cancer patients. Between the trimmed V and J ends, which lost 1 base and 4 bases, there was a span of 5 bases. Germline values: CDR1 SGHTA, CDR2 FQGNSA. This CDR3 comprises 12 residues. The chain employs TRBV7-2 and TRBJ2-7, with D unclear. This clonotype was obtained from a woman aged 18-29 years in good health. Material for sequencing was blood. The DNA of the CDR3 is TGTGCCAGCAGCTTAGGTGTTTACGAGCAGTACTTC. Amino acids: CASSLGVYEQYF. Full variable domain (remainder filled in from reference TRBV7-2 and TRBJ2-7): GAGVSQSPSNKVTEKGKDVELRCDPISGHTALYWYRQSLGQGLEFLIYFQGNSAPDKSGLPSDRFSAERTGGSVSTLTIQRTQQEDSAVYLCASSLGVYEQYFGPGTRLTVT.